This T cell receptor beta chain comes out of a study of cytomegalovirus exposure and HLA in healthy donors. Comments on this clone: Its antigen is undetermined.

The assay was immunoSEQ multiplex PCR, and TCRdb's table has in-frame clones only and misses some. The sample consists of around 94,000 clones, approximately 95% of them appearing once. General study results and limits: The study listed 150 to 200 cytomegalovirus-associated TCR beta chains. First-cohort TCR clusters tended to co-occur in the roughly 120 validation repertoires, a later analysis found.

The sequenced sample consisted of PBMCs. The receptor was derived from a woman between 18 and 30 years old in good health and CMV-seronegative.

The DNA of the CDR3 is TGTGCCAGTAGCCTCTGGACAGGGACGGGGAATGAGCAGTTCTTC. Translating it yields CASSLWTGTGNEQFF. This chain uses TRBV19 with TRBJ2-1; TRBD1 matches at 8 bases. Per the germline V gene, CDR1 is LNHDA and CDR2 is SQIVND (reference sequence). This CDR3 region has 15 residues. V dropped 6 bases and J dropped 7; count of bases not matched to a gene: 11. The whole variable domain, remainder taken from reference TRBV19 and TRBJ2-1, is DGGITQSPKYLFRKEGQNVTLSCEQNLNHDAMYWYRQDPGQGLRLIYYSQIVNDFQKGDIAEGYSVSREKKESFPLTVTSAQKNPTAFYLCASSLWTGTGNEQFFGPGTRLTVL.